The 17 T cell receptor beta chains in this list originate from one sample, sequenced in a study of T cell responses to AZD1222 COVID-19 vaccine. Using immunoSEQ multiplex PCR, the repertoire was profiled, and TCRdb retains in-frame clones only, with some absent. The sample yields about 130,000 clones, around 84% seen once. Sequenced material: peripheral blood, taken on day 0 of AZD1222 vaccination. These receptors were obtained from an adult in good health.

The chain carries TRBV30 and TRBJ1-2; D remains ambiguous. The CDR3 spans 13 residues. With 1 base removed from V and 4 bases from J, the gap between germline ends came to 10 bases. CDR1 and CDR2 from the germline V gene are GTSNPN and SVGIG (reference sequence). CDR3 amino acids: CAWSGGEVYGYTF. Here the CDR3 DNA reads TGTGCCTGGAGTGGTGGTGAGGTCTATGGCTACACCTTC.

This CDR3 is CATSRGGSSSYEQYF. CDR3 coding DNA: TGTGCCACCAGCAGAGGCGGGTCCTCTTCCTACGAGCAGTACTTC. The rearrangement joins TRBV15 to TRBJ2-7; a possible D gene is TRBD2 (5 bases). Germline V gives CDR1 LNHNV, CDR2 YYDKDF (reference sequence). Trimming removed 1 base from V and 1 base from J, with 11 bases in between. This CDR3 is 15 amino acids long.

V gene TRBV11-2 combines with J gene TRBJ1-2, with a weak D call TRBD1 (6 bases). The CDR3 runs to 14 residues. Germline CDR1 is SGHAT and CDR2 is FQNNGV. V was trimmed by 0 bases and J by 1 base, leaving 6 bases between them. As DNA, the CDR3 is TGTGCCAGCAGCTTAGAACAGGGTAACTATGGCTACACCTTC. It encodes CASSLEQGNYGYTF.

The CDR3 DNA sequence: TGTGCCAGCAGCAAACAAACAGGAGTAAGTTCACCCCTCCACTTT. Translated, it gives CASSKQTGVSSPLHF. The chain couples TRBV7-2 to TRBJ1-6, with D possibly matching TRBD1 (5 bases). Trimming removed 5 bases from V and 9 bases from J, with 17 bases in between. Germline V lookup: CDR1 SGHTA, CDR2 FQGNSA. The CDR3 runs 15 residues.

The CDR3 DNA is TGCGCCAGCAGCTTGTCCCGGACAGGGGGCACTGAAGCTTTCTTT. Its translation is CASSLSRTGGTEAFF. This chain uses TRBV5-1 with TRBJ1-1; 10 bases match TRBD1. With V trimmed by 1 base and J by 4 bases, 4 bases remained unmatched. The germline V gene has CDR1 SGHRS and CDR2 YFSETQ. The length of the CDR3 is 15 residues.

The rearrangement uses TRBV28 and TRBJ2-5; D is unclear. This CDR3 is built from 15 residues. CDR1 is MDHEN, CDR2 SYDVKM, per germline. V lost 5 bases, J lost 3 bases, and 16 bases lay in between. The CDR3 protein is CASSAPTGGKETQYF. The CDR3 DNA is TGTGCCAGCAGTGCCCCTACGGGCGGAAAAGAGACCCAGTACTTC.

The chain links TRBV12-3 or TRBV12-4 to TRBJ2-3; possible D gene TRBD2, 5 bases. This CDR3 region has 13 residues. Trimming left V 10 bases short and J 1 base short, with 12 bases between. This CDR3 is CATGKRGTDTQYF. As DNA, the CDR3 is TGTGCCACCGGGAAACGGGGCACAGATACGCAGTATTTT.

In nucleotides, the CDR3 is TGTGCCAGCAGCCCCTGGAGAGGCAGGGTGGGCTCTGGAAACACCATATATTTT. This encodes CASSPWRGRVGSGNTIYF. This chain joins TRBV5-6 and TRBJ1-3; D possibly corresponds to TRBD1 (5 bases). Per the germline V gene, CDR1 is SGHDT and CDR2 is YYEEEE. The CDR3 loop spans 18 amino acids. The V end was cut by 4 bases, the J end by 0 bases, with 20 bases between.

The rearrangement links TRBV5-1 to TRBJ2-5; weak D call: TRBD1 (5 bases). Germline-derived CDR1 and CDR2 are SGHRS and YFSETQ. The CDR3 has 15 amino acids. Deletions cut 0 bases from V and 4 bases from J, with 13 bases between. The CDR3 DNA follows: TGCGCCAGCAGCTTGGGTCCAGGGAATGGAGAGACCCAGTACTTC. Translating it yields CASSLGPGNGETQYF.

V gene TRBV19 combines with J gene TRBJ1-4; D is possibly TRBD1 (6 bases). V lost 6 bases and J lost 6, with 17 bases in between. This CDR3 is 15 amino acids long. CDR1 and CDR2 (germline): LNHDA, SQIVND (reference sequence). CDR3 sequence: CASRPGRGRYEKLFF. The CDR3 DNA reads TGTGCCAGTAGACCCGGGAGGGGGAGATATGAAAAACTGTTTTTT. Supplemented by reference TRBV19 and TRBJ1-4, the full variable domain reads DGGITQSPKYLFRKEGQNVTLSCEQNLNHDAMYWYRQDPGQGLRLIYYSQIVNDFQKGDIAEGYSVSREKKESFPLTVTSAQKNPTAFYLCASRPGRGRYEKLFFGSGTQLSVL.

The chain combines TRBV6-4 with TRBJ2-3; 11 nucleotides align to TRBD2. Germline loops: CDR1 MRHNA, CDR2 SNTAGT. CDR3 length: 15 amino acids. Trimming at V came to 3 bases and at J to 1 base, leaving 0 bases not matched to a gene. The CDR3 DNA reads TGTGCCAGCAGTGAGACTAGCGGGGGCACAGATACGCAGTATTTT. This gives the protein CASSETSGGTDTQYF.

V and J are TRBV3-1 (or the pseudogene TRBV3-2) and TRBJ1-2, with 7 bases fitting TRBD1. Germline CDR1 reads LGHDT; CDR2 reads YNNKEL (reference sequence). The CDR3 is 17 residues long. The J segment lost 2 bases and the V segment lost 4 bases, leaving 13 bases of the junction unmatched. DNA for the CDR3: TGTGCCAGCAGCCCGACAGGGCAAGAGACGACGAACTATGGCTACACCTTC. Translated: CASSPTGQETTNYGYTF.

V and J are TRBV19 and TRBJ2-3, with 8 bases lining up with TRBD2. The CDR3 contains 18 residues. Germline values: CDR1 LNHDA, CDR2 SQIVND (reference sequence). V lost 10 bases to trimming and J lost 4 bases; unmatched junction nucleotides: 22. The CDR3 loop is CATLVSIVSGGFPDTQYF. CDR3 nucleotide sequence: TGTGCCACCTTAGTATCCATAGTCAGCGGGGGTTTCCCAGATACGCAGTATTTT.

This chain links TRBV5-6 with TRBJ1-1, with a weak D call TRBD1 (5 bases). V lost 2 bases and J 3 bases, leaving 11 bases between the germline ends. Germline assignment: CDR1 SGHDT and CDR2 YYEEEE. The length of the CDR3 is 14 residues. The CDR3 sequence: CASSFQGRDTEAFF. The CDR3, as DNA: TGTGCCAGCAGCTTCCAGGGAAGGGACACTGAAGCTTTCTTT. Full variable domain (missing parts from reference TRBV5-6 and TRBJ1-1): DAGVTQSPTHLIKTRGQQVTLRCSPKSGHDTVSWYQQALGQGPQFIFQYYEEEERQRGNFPDRFSGHQFPNYSSELNVNALLLGDSALYLCASSFQGRDTEAFFGQGTRLTVV.

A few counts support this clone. This chain's CDR3 is CASSLQDVKGTAFF. CDR3 sequence (DNA): TGTGCCAGCAGTTTACAGGACGTAAAGGGAACGGCTTTCTTT. This sequence joins TRBV28 and TRBJ1-1; D is ambiguous. V lost 2 bases and J 11 bases, leaving 18 bases between the germline ends. This CDR3 spans 14 amino acids. Germline V CDR1 and CDR2: MDHEN, SYDVKM.

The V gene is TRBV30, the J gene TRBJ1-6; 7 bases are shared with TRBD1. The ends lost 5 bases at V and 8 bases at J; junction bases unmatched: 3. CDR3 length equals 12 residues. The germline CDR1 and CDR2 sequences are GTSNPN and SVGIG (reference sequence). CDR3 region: CAWDRDDSPLHF. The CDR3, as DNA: TGTGCCTGGGACAGGGATGATTCACCCCTCCACTTT.

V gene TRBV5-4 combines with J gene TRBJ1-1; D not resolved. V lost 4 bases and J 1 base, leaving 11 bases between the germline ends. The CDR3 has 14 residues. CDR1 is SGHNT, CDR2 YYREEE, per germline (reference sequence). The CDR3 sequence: CASSPRQKNTEAFF. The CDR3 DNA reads TGTGCCAGCAGCCCCCGGCAGAAGAACACTGAAGCTTTCTTT.